This passage covers 31 T cell receptor beta chains from one sample sequenced in a study of blood T cell repertoires in COVID-19. Clones were sequenced by immunoSEQ multiplex PCR, and TCRdb holds only the in-frame ones, with some missing. The table shows roughly 250,000 clones, with roughly 84% occurring only once. The sample taken for sequencing was peripheral blood. The receptors stem from a man in his forties or fifties with acute or convalescent COVID-19.

The rearrangement joins TRBV5-1 to TRBJ2-3; 9 nucleotides align to TRBD1. The J segment lost 2 bases and the V segment lost 4 bases, leaving 2 bases of the junction unmatched. Per the germline V gene, CDR1 is SGHRS and CDR2 is YFSETQ. CDR3 length equals 14 residues. In DNA form, the CDR3 reads TGCGCCAGCAGCCGGACAGGGGACACAGATACGCAGTATTTT. Translation gives CASSRTGDTDTQYF.

V is TRBV19 and J is TRBJ2-2; 10 bases match TRBD2. The CDR3 has 14 amino acids. CDR1 LNHDA and CDR2 SQIVND come from the germline V gene (reference sequence). V dropped 10 bases and J dropped 6; count of bases not matched to a gene: 8. The CDR3 DNA follows: TGTGCCACTAGAACTAGCGGGGTCCCCGGGGAGCTGTTTTTT. Protein: CATRTSGVPGELFF.

This clone was seen once. V is TRBV2 and J is TRBJ1-1, with D possibly being TRBD1 (6 bases). The germline V gene encodes CDR1 SNHLY and CDR2 FYNNEI. This CDR3 contains 13 residues. The V and J ends lost 7 bases and 2 bases respectively, with 11 bases between them. CDR3 amino acids: CASKRGINTEAFF. The CDR3 DNA follows: TGTGCCAGCAAAAGGGGGATTAACACTGAAGCTTTCTTT.

The V call is TRBV7-8, the J call TRBJ2-3, with 9 bases lining up with TRBD2. The J segment lost 2 bases and the V segment lost 4 bases, leaving 4 bases of the junction unmatched. The CDR3 length is 15 residues. Germline CDR1 SGHVS, CDR2 FQNEAQ. CDR3 sequence (DNA): TGTGCCAGCAGCTCTAGCGGGGCCACCACAGATACGCAGTATTTT. As protein: CASSSSGATTDTQYF.

The V gene is TRBV13, the J gene TRBJ2-3, with 7 bases aligning to TRBD1. Germline loops: CDR1 PRHDT, CDR2 FYEKMQ (reference sequence). CDR3 length equals 15 residues. V gave up 2 bases and J gave up 1 base; unmatched junction bases: 3. This CDR3 is CASSLSGGGTDTQYF. The DNA for the CDR3 is TGTGCCAGCAGCTTATCAGGGGGAGGCACAGATACGCAGTATTTT.

This sequence joins TRBV5-6 and TRBJ1-3; 9 nucleotides line up with TRBD1. From germline, CDR1 is SGHDT and CDR2 YYEEEE. V gave up 4 bases and J gave up 7 bases; unmatched junction bases: 6. CDR3 length: 14 residues. This CDR3 is CASSRGQGANTIYF. CDR3 in DNA: TGTGCCAGCAGCCGGGGACAGGGTGCCAACACCATATATTTT.

This clone was recorded only once. The rearrangement joins TRBV6-4 to TRBJ2-5; TRBD1 agrees at 8 bases. This CDR3 is 14 amino acids long. V was pared by 5 bases and J by 4 bases, with 6 bases of the junction left unmatched. CDR1 and CDR2 from the germline V gene are MRHNA and SNTAGT. The CDR3 coding sequence is TGTGCCAGCAGTCAAACAGGGGGTGGAGAGACCCAGTACTTC. It codes for CASSQTGGGETQYF.

The chain couples TRBV4-1 to TRBJ1-1; D is possibly TRBD1 (5 bases). With 3 bases removed from V and 5 bases from J, the gap between germline ends came to 10 bases. The CDR3 totals 13 residues. Germline CDR1 and CDR2: MGHRA and YSYEKL. Written as DNA, the CDR3 is TGCGCCAGCAGCCACTACGGGGGTACTGAAGCTTTCTTT. It encodes CASSHYGGTEAFF.

This clone was counted once. The chain joins TRBV5-1 to TRBJ1-4, with 8 bases fitting TRBD1. This CDR3 comprises 17 residues. Germline V gene sequence: CDR1 SGHRS, CDR2 YFSETQ. V shed 4 bases, J shed 5 bases, and the junction held 13 bases outside the gene matches. The CDR3 DNA is TGCGCCAGCAGCATTAACCCGGACAGGGCCAAGAATGAAAAACTGTTTTTT. It codes for CASSINPDRAKNEKLFF.

This rearrangement joins TRBV30 to TRBJ2-5; D remains unclear. The CDR3 consists of 12 residues. Trimming shortened V by 5 bases and J by 5 bases, and 12 bases separated the two germline ends. CDR1 GTSNPN and CDR2 SVGIG come from the germline V gene (reference sequence). The DNA for the CDR3 is TGTGCCTGGGGCCCAGAGGCGGAGACCCAGTACTTC. Amino acid sequence: CAWGPEAETQYF.

CDR3 coding DNA: TGCGCCAGCCAGACTAGCGGGGGGGCCGGAGAGACCCAGTACTTC. Residues: CASQTSGGAGETQYF. This chain links TRBV4-1 with TRBJ2-5; 14 positions agree with TRBD2. J was trimmed by 4 bases and V by 8 bases; bases with no gene match: 6. Germline CDR1 MGHRA, CDR2 YSYEKL. This CDR3 is 15 amino acids long.

The chain uses TRBV28 and TRBJ2-5; 8 positions match TRBD2. The CDR3 has 18 amino acids. Germline V CDR1 and CDR2: MDHEN, SYDVKM. Trimming cost V 6 bases and J 3 bases; bases outside gene matches: 18. The CDR3 is CASSEPSLLSGKKETQYF. In DNA form, the CDR3 reads TGTGCCAGCAGCGAACCTTCCCTTCTTAGCGGGAAAAAAGAGACCCAGTACTTC. Full variable domain (missing parts from reference TRBV28 and TRBJ2-5): DVKVTQSSRYLVKRTGEKVFLECVQDMDHENMFWYRQDPGLGLRLIYFSYDVKMKEKGDIPEGYSVSREKKERFSLILESASTNQTSMYLCASSEPSLLSGKKETQYFGPGTRLLVL.

The CDR3 sequence: CASSRTGVQETQYF. CDR3 nucleotides: TGTGCCAGCAGTAGAACAGGGGTCCAAGAGACCCAGTACTTC. The chain uses TRBV2 and TRBJ2-5; 7 bases are a match to TRBD1. The length of the CDR3 is 14 residues. Germline V gives CDR1 SNHLY, CDR2 FYNNEI. V shed 5 bases, J shed 1 base, and the junction held 4 bases outside the gene matches.

The rearrangement joins TRBV30 to TRBJ1-1; D may be TRBD1 (6 bases). The germline V gene has CDR1 GTSNPN and CDR2 SVGIG (reference sequence). CDR3 size: 14 residues. V lost 3 bases, J lost 1 base, and 12 bases lay in between. CDR3 residues: CAWRTGRGNTEAFF. The CDR3 bases are TGTGCCTGGAGGACGGGCAGGGGGAACACTGAAGCTTTCTTT.

V is TRBV28 and J is TRBJ1-1; 7 bases map to TRBD1. Germline V gives CDR1 MDHEN, CDR2 SYDVKM. CDR3 length: 14 residues. V lost 4 bases, J lost 5 bases, and 7 bases stayed unmatched. CDR3 sequence (DNA): TGTGCCAGCAGTTCCTCCCAGGGGGGTACTGAAGCTTTCTTT. It specifies CASSSSQGGTEAFF.

This chain links TRBV6-2 or TRBV6-3 with TRBJ2-3; 9 nucleotides agree with TRBD1. Germline trimming cut 5 bases from V and 4 bases from J; bases unmatched to any gene: 7. The CDR3 covers 15 residues. Per the germline V gene, CDR1 is MNHEY and CDR2 is SVGEGT. As DNA, the CDR3 is TGTGCCAGCAGTGACCGGGGACAGGGATCAGATACGCAGTATTTT. Residues: CASSDRGQGSDTQYF.

The genes are TRBV11-2 and TRBJ2-5; 10 nucleotides align to TRBD1. Germline trimming cut 2 bases from V and 5 bases from J; bases unmatched to any gene: 11. The germline CDR1 and CDR2 sequences are SGHAT and FQNNGV. The CDR3 covers 17 residues. CDR3 sequence: CASSLWSDRGLRETQYF. CDR3 nucleotides: TGTGCCAGCAGCTTATGGTCTGACAGGGGGCTGAGGGAGACCCAGTACTTC.

This clone was found once. This sequence joins TRBV30 and TRBJ1-2; D not certain. The CDR3 runs to 11 residues. The V gene lost 4 bases and the J gene lost 9 bases, with 12 bases spanning the gap. Germline V lookup: CDR1 GTSNPN, CDR2 SVGIG (reference sequence). In DNA form, the CDR3 reads TGTGCCTGGATGAGGGCGGCTAGCTACACCTTC. Its translation: CAWMRAASYTF.

V usage is TRBV7-9 and J usage is TRBJ1-1; 10 nucleotides align to TRBD1. V was clipped by 4 bases and J by 1 base; unmatched bases: 6. Germline CDR1 and CDR2: SEHNR and FQNEAQ (reference sequence). The CDR3 is made up of 16 amino acids. The CDR3 DNA is TGTGCCAGCAGCTCCTTTGGGACAGGGGCGAACACTGAAGCTTTCTTT. Translated: CASSSFGTGANTEAFF. Drawing the rest from reference TRBV7-9 and TRBJ1-1, the complete variable domain is DTGVSQNPRHKITKRGQNVTFRCDPISEHNRLYWYRQTLGQGPEFLTYFQNEAQLEKSRLLSDRFSAERPKGSFSTLEIQRTEQGDSAMYLCASSSFGTGANTEAFFGQGTRLTVV.

The chain uses TRBV7-8 and TRBJ1-1; D unclear. Trimming took 7 bases from V and 6 from J, leaving 12 bases between them. CDR1 is SGHVS and CDR2 is FQNEAQ in the germline V gene. The CDR3 totals 12 residues. The CDR3 protein is CASMGPWAEAFF. For the CDR3, the DNA is TGTGCCAGCATGGGCCCTTGGGCTGAAGCTTTCTTT.

V is TRBV6-4 and J is TRBJ2-1; weak D call: TRBD2 (6 bases). The germline gives CDR1 MRHNA, CDR2 SNTAGT. V shed 5 bases and J shed 2 bases, with 7 bases lying between them. The CDR3 has 13 residues. CDR3 sequence reads: CASSPSAYNEQFF. The DNA of the CDR3 is TGTGCCAGCAGTCCTAGCGCCTACAATGAGCAGTTCTTC.

The chain links TRBV6-1 to TRBJ2-3, with 9 bases that match TRBD2. Germline trimming cut 1 base from V and 6 bases from J; bases unmatched to any gene: 5. Germline CDR1 MNHNS, CDR2 SASEGT. The CDR3 runs 15 residues. The CDR3: CASSEGAGGHDTQYF. CDR3 bases: TGTGCCAGCAGTGAAGGGGCGGGGGGGCATGATACGCAGTATTTT.

The CDR3 nucleotides read TGTGCCAGCAGCGGACAGGGGATCACTGAAGCTTTCTTT. Translation: CASSGQGITEAFF. This chain links TRBV7-8 with TRBJ1-1, with 9 bases that match TRBD1. The V and J ends lost 5 bases and 4 bases, in that order; junction bases with no gene match: 2. The CDR3 consists of 13 residues. CDR1 is SGHVS, CDR2 FQNEAQ, per germline.

This sequence joins TRBV2 and TRBJ2-3, with a tentative D call TRBD2 (5 bases). The CDR3 length is 14 residues. Per the germline V gene, CDR1 is SNHLY and CDR2 is FYNNEI. Trimming cost V 9 bases and J 2 bases, with 15 bases left between them. The CDR3 reads CASRGTSYTDTQYF. CDR3 nucleotide sequence: TGTGCCAGTCGGGGAACCTCATACACAGATACGCAGTATTTT.

This sequence joins TRBV2 and TRBJ1-2, with TRBD1 matching 9 bases. CDR1 is SNHLY and CDR2 is FYNNEI in the germline V gene. CDR3 length: 14 amino acids. V lost 6 bases and J lost 4; bases outside the gene matches: 6. CDR3 sequence (DNA): TGTGCCAGCAGGGGGGACAGGGCTTTCTATGGCTACACCTTC. Translated: CASRGDRAFYGYTF.

V usage is TRBV14 and J usage is TRBJ2-7; TRBD2 agrees at 7 bases. V shed 5 bases, J shed 6 bases, and the junction held 7 bases outside the gene matches. The CDR3 runs to 13 residues. Germline CDR1 SGHDN, CDR2 FVKESK. In DNA, the CDR3 is TGTGCCAGCAGCTGGCCAGGGAGGGGCGAGCAGTACTTC. This sequence encodes CASSWPGRGEQYF.

A note on this clone: The sample carries other DNA sequences with the same CDR3. This chain connects TRBV12-3 or TRBV12-4 to TRBJ1-2, with no clear D. The V gene lost 1 base and the J gene lost 2 bases, with 5 bases spanning the gap. The CDR3 length is 13 residues. CDR3 loop: CASSLGQNYGYTF. In nucleotides, the CDR3 is TGTGCCAGCAGTTTAGGTCAGAACTATGGCTACACCTTC.

This rearrangement joins TRBV3-1 (or the pseudogene TRBV3-2) to TRBJ1-1, with TRBD1 matching over 9 bases. Looked up from germline, CDR1 is LGHDT and CDR2 is YNNKEL (reference sequence). There are 13 residues in the CDR3. The V gene end was trimmed by 5 bases and the J gene end by 8 bases; junction bases not matched to a gene: 6. The CDR3 spells CASSARGTGEAFF. CDR3 coding DNA: TGTGCCAGCAGCGCACGTGGGACAGGGGAAGCTTTCTTT.

This clone showed up just once. This chain uses TRBV11-2 with TRBJ2-7; a weak D match, TRBD2 (7 bases). V lost 0 bases and J 6 bases, leaving 18 bases between the germline ends. Germline loops: CDR1 SGHAT, CDR2 FQNNGV. The CDR3 is 16 residues long. CDR3 amino acids: CASSLDSMRGRSEQYF. DNA for the CDR3: TGTGCCAGCAGCTTAGATAGCATGCGGGGGCGAAGCGAGCAGTACTTC.

V usage is TRBV6-5 and J usage is TRBJ2-1; D is perhaps TRBD2 (7 bases). This CDR3 has 15 amino acids. V lost 2 bases and J lost 6, with 14 bases in between. Germline V CDR1 and CDR2: MNHEY, SVGAGI. The CDR3 loop reads CASSYRGGAGNEQFF. The CDR3 coding sequence is TGTGCCAGCAGTTACCGAGGGGGGGCCGGCAATGAGCAGTTCTTC.

The chain is built from TRBV6-5 and TRBJ1-1; D ambiguous. The CDR3 is 14 amino acids. Germline CDR1 is MNHEY and CDR2 is SVGAGI. Trimming stripped 8 bases from V and 1 base from J, with 14 bases between. Here the CDR3 reads CASERAGQNTEAFF. The CDR3 DNA is TGTGCCAGCGAGAGGGCCGGCCAGAACACTGAAGCTTTCTTT.